Shown below are 11 T cell receptor beta chains from a single sample sequenced in a study of blood T cell repertoires in COVID-19. Data came from immunoSEQ multiplex PCR; TCRdb stores just in-frame clones and leaves some out. Here the sample spans about 58,000 clones, approximately 86% being singletons. Sequenced material: peripheral blood. The receptors come from a woman aged 65 to 85 with active COVID-19.

The chain carries TRBV7-9 and TRBJ2-5; 10 nucleotides line up with TRBD2. J gave up 5 bases and V 5 bases, and 11 bases lay outside the gene matches. Looked up from germline, CDR1 is SEHNR and CDR2 is FQNEAQ (reference sequence). The CDR3 is 16 residues long. Here the CDR3 DNA reads TGTGCCAGCAGCCAAGCAACTAGCGGGAATGGGGAGACCCAGTACTTC. It is translated as CASSQATSGNGETQYF.

This clone was counted a single time. This chain joins TRBV29-1 and TRBJ2-1, with 9 bases that match TRBD2. Germline-derived CDR1 and CDR2 are SQVTM and ANQGSEA. The junction had 11 bases not matched to a gene; V was cut back by 7 bases and J by 7 bases. The CDR3 consists of 14 residues. CDR3: CSGKRREGPNEQFF. The CDR3 coding sequence is TGCAGCGGCAAGAGGCGGGAGGGCCCAAATGAGCAGTTCTTC.

This clone appeared once. V and J are TRBV4-2 and TRBJ2-3, with D possibly being TRBD1 (6 bases). The CDR3 runs 17 residues. Germline V CDR1 and CDR2: LGHNA, YNFKEQ. V lost 0 bases and J 0 bases, leaving 13 bases between the germline ends. CDR3 bases: TGTGCCAGCAGCCAAGAGTACAGGGTGGGGAGCACAGATACGCAGTATTTT. It is translated as CASSQEYRVGSTDTQYF.

The chain's CDR3 is CASMGGTDEQFF. Here the CDR3 DNA reads TGTGCCAGCATGGGCGGGACCGATGAGCAGTTCTTC. This chain links TRBV6-6 with TRBJ2-1; a weak D match, TRBD2 (6 bases). There are 12 residues in the CDR3. Germline CDR1 reads MNHNY; CDR2 reads SVGAGI (reference sequence). V was pared by 7 bases and J by 8 bases, with 12 bases between.

V is TRBV5-1 and J is TRBJ2-7; perhaps TRBD1 as D (6 bases). CDR3 size: 15 residues. With 3 bases removed from V and 3 bases from J, the gap between germline ends came to 16 bases. Germline V CDR1 and CDR2: SGHRS, YFSETQ. The CDR3 DNA follows: TGCGCCAGCAGCTCCCAGGGGTCCGCTAACTACGAGCAGTACTTC. This sequence encodes CASSSQGSANYEQYF.

This clone showed up just once. The chain has TRBV24-1 and TRBJ2-2, with TRBD2 matching over 10 bases. The CDR3 extends over 16 amino acids. Germline V gene sequence: CDR1 KGHDR, CDR2 SFDVKD. J lost 6 bases, V lost 0 bases, and 3 bases had no gene match. CDR3 bases: TGTGCCACCAGTGATTTGCGAGCGGGAGGGCCCGGGGAGCTGTTTTTT. Protein sequence: CATSDLRAGGPGELFF.

This chain connects TRBV27 to TRBJ1-4; TRBD1 agrees at 7 bases. V was pared by 5 bases and J by 4 bases, with 13 bases of the junction left unmatched. CDR1 and CDR2 from the germline V gene are MNHEY and SMNVEV (reference sequence). There are 17 residues in the CDR3. The chain's CDR3 is CASSPLVGTVFNEKLFF. CDR3 bases: TGTGCCAGCAGTCCCCTCGTAGGGACAGTCTTTAATGAAAAACTGTTTTTT. Complete variable domain (other parts from reference TRBV27 and TRBJ1-4): EAQVTQNPRYLITVTGKKLTVTCSQNMNHEYMSWYRQDPGLGLRQIYYSMNVEVTDKGDVPEGYKVSRKEKRNFPLILESPSPNQTSLYFCASSPLVGTVFNEKLFFGSGTQLSVL.

This rearrangement joins TRBV29-1 to TRBJ2-7; 9 positions agree with TRBD1. The CDR3 covers 14 residues. Germline V gene lookup returns CDR1 SQVTM and CDR2 ANQGSEA. Trimming cost V 3 bases and J 3 bases; bases outside gene matches: 6. CDR3 sequence (DNA): TGCAGCGTTGAGGACAGGGGAATGGGCTACGAGCAGTACTTC. Protein: CSVEDRGMGYEQYF.

This sequence joins TRBV5-6 and TRBJ2-7, with D perhaps TRBD1 (6 bases). Germline V gene data show CDR1 as SGHDT and CDR2 as YYEEEE. Trimming took off 1 base at V and 4 bases at J, with 15 bases between the two ends. This CDR3 has 15 amino acids. Here the CDR3 DNA reads TGTGCCAGCAGCTTGCCACAGGGCAGGGAATACGAGCAGTACTTC. This encodes CASSLPQGREYEQYF.

J is TRBJ2-2 and V is TRBV19; D remains unclear. This CDR3 contains 14 residues. Trimming removed 6 bases from V and 6 bases from J, with 14 bases in between. Germline CDR1 reads LNHDA; CDR2 reads SQIVND (reference sequence). CDR3 sequence reads: CASRPSSAPGELFF. The CDR3 DNA sequence: TGTGCCAGTAGACCCTCCAGCGCCCCCGGGGAGCTGTTTTTT.

V and J are TRBV27 and TRBJ2-7, with D perhaps matching TRBD1 (5 bases). In germline, CDR1 is MNHEY, CDR2 SMNVEV (reference sequence). V was clipped by 3 bases and J by 0 bases, with 9 bases between them. This CDR3 comprises 14 residues. Here the CDR3 reads CASSLGRTSYEQYF. Written as DNA, the CDR3 is TGTGCCAGCAGTTTGGGGCGGACCTCCTACGAGCAGTACTTC.